The 29 T cell receptor beta chains given below trace back to one sample, sequenced in a study of CD8 T cells in ankylosing spondylitis. TCRdb called the 5' RACE reads again in MiXCR, with one record for every CDR3 protein. The sample lists tens of thousands of distinct CDR3 sequences; around a tenth were seen once. The specimen was blood, either unsorted or a sorted T cell fraction (not recorded which). These receptors came from a male donor with ankylosing spondylitis or in good health (not recorded which).

The sample holds many counts of this clonotype. The genes are TRBV4-3 and TRBJ2-3; weak D call: TRBD2 (5 bases). CDR1 is LGHNA and CDR2 is YSLEER in the germline V gene. This CDR3 has 16 amino acids. V lost 0 bases, J lost 2 bases, and 12 bases lay in between. For the CDR3, the DNA is TGCGCCAGCAGCCAAGATAGTGAGGGATTCACAGATACGCAGTATTTT. Protein product: CASSQDSEGFTDTQYF.

This clonotype was detected only a few times. The chain is built from TRBV20-1 and TRBJ1-5, with D hard to call. There are 14 residues in the CDR3. Per the germline V gene, CDR1 is DFQATT and CDR2 is SNEGSKA (reference sequence). Trimming took 0 bases from V and 0 from J, leaving 6 bases between them. The CDR3 region is CSARDFGSNQPQHF. The CDR3 bases are TGCAGTGCTAGAGATTTCGGTAGCAATCAGCCCCAGCATTTT.

This clonotype has at least ten counts. This chain joins TRBV7-2 and TRBJ2-7, with a tentative D call TRBD2 (5 bases). The CDR3 is 14 amino acids. The germline gives CDR1 SGHTA, CDR2 FQGNSA. The ends were cut back, 3 bases at V and 5 bases at J, with 14 bases in the middle. CDR3 DNA: TGTGCCAGCAGCTTCGGGGTGAGGGCGGACGAGCAGTACTTC. Its protein product is CASSFGVRADEQYF. The full variable domain, with the rest looked up from reference TRBV7-2 and TRBJ2-7, is GAGVSQSPSNKVTEKGKDVELRCDPISGHTALYWYRQSLGQGLEFLIYFQGNSAPDKSGLPSDRFSAERTGGSVSTLTIQRTQQEDSAVYLCASSFGVRADEQYFGPGTRLTVT.

This clonotype is medium-sized (0.01 to 0.1%). Here the CDR3 reads CSVDTDTQYF. The CDR3 DNA sequence: TGCAGCGTCGACACAGATACGCAGTATTTT. V and J are TRBV29-1 and TRBJ2-3; unclear D gene. CDR1 and CDR2 from the germline V gene are SQVTM and ANQGSEA. Between the trimmed V and J ends, which lost 6 bases and 2 bases, there was a span of 3 bases. This CDR3 is built from 10 residues.

This clonotype was observed many times. The chain couples TRBV20-1 to TRBJ1-5, with a weak D call TRBD1 (5 bases). Germline assignment: CDR1 DFQATT and CDR2 SNEGSKA (reference sequence). The CDR3 loop spans 13 amino acids. Trimming took off 4 bases at V and 4 bases at J, with 11 bases between the two ends. The CDR3 nucleotides read TGCAGTGCTACCCCGGGGCAAAATCAGCCCCAGCATTTT. Its translation is CSATPGQNQPQHF.

As to this clonotype: A much larger clone differs from this one at a single base, so this may be a read error. The chain has TRBV6-1 and TRBJ2-5; TRBD2 might be the D (5 bases). The DNA end is a closer match to TRBJ2-1, so the J assignment may be wrong. Germline V gene data show CDR1 as MNHNS and CDR2 as SASEGT. This CDR3 is 13 amino acids long. For the CDR3, the DNA is TGTGCCAGCAGTGTCATCGGAGGAGAGACCCAGTTCTTC. Protein product: CASSVIGGETQFF.

This clonotype has ten or more counts. This sequence joins TRBV20-1 and TRBJ1-4, with 7 bases that match TRBD1. The germline gives CDR1 DFQATT, CDR2 SNEGSKA (reference sequence). V lost 6 bases to trimming and J lost 8 bases; unmatched junction nucleotides: 9. This CDR3 contains 13 residues. CDR3 nucleotides: TGCAGTGCCCATGACAGGGTTGGCGAAAAACTGTTTTTT. Its protein product is CSAHDRVGEKLFF.

In this sample, this clonotype turned up many times. The chain carries TRBV5-1 and TRBJ2-3, with D possibly being TRBD1 (6 bases). The CDR3 runs 14 residues. Trimming took off 4 bases at V and 1 base at J, with 10 bases between the two ends. Germline V lookup: CDR1 SGHRS, CDR2 YFSETQ. Here the CDR3 reads CASSTQGRTDTQYF. CDR3 nucleotides: TGCGCCAGCAGCACACAGGGCCGCACAGATACGCAGTATTTT.

This clonotype was found many times. This chain joins TRBV29-1 and TRBJ1-2; D is possibly TRBD1 (6 bases). Germline lookup yields CDR1 SQVTM and CDR2 ANQGSEA. V shed 6 bases and J shed 7 bases, with 18 bases lying between them. CDR3 length equals 13 residues. CDR3: CSVTGLGGSGYTF. The DNA of the CDR3 is TGCAGCGTGACAGGACTTGGGGGGAGTGGCTACACCTTC.

This clonotype appeared many times. The J gene is TRBJ2-3, the V gene TRBV5-1; D may be TRBD1 (6 bases). This CDR3 is built from 17 residues. Germline loops: CDR1 SGHRS, CDR2 YFSETQ. V dropped 5 bases and J dropped 1 base, with 20 bases sitting between them. The CDR3 coding sequence is TGCGCCAGCAGTCAAAACTTACAGGGATGGGGCACAGATACGCAGTATTTT. Residues: CASSQNLQGWGTDTQYF.

Ten or more counts support this clonotype. The chain recombines TRBV2 with TRBJ2-3; 8 nucleotides line up with TRBD1. In germline, CDR1 is SNHLY, CDR2 FYNNEI. V shed 7 bases, J shed 4 bases, and the junction held 10 bases outside the gene matches. CDR3 size: 15 residues. CDR3 coding DNA: TGTGCCAGCATGTACGGCACAGGGGGTCCAGATACGCAGTATTTT. Translating gives CASMYGTGGPDTQYF.

CDR3 protein: CASSPGAGGGQPQHF. In nucleotides, the CDR3 is TGTGCCAGCAGTCCGGGTGCAGGGGGCGGTCAGCCCCAGCATTTT. The chain employs TRBV28 and TRBJ1-5, with 8 bases lining up with TRBD1. V trimming: 5 bases; J trimming: 6 bases; junction bases outside the gene matches: 9. Germline CDR1 and CDR2: MDHEN and SYDVKM. This CDR3 region has 15 residues.

In its sample, this clonotype was seen many times. This chain links TRBV2 with TRBJ1-6; D uncertain. CDR1 and CDR2 (germline): SNHLY, FYNNEI. The CDR3 consists of 13 residues. V dropped 6 bases and J dropped 5 bases, with 8 bases sitting between them. The CDR3 reads CASRQAHNSPLHF. CDR3 sequence (DNA): TGTGCCAGCAGGCAGGCCCATAATTCACCCCTCCACTTT.

Many counts were recorded for this clonotype. V gene TRBV10-3 combines with J gene TRBJ2-7, with D possibly TRBD2 on 6 matching bases. The CDR3 runs 15 residues. The germline V and J ends were trimmed by 11 bases and 0 bases, with 20 bases remaining between them. Germline CDR1 and CDR2: ENHRY and SYGVKD. The CDR3 is CAAVGPKEGSYEQYF. In DNA, the CDR3 is TGTGCCGCGGTCGGACCGAAGGAGGGCTCCTACGAGCAGTACTTC.

This clonotype turned up a few times. CDR3 nucleotides: TGTGCCAGCAGTTCCTGGACGGGATACGAGCAGTACTTC. Its protein is CASSSWTGYEQYF. The J gene is TRBJ2-7, the V gene TRBV2; D possibly corresponds to TRBD2 (5 bases). This CDR3 contains 13 residues. The ends were cut back, 5 bases at V and 4 bases at J, with 12 bases in the middle. The germline gives CDR1 SNHLY, CDR2 FYNNEI.

In its sample, this clonotype was seen many times. The chain employs TRBV7-3 and TRBJ2-3, with D perhaps TRBD1 or TRBD2 (5 bases each). The CDR3 has 15 amino acids. With 5 bases removed from V and 3 bases from J, the gap between germline ends came to 15 bases. Germline assignment: CDR1 SGHTA and CDR2 FQGTGA. The CDR3 is CASSPSGLGTDTQYF. CDR3 coding DNA: TGTGCCAGCAGCCCGTCGGGGCTGGGGACAGATACGCAGTATTTT.

This clonotype was found a few times. This chain joins TRBV20-1 and TRBJ2-1; D unclear. Germline V CDR1 and CDR2: DFQATT, SNEGSKA (reference sequence). V lost 3 bases to trimming and J lost 1 base, with 7 bases between them. CDR3 length equals 13 residues. In nucleotides, the CDR3 is TGCAGTGCTAGTATAGGGTCCTACAATGAGCAGTTCTTC. As protein: CSASIGSYNEQFF.

This clonotype was seen at least ten times. The chain recombines TRBV10-2 with TRBJ2-5; D gene unclear. Trimming took 2 bases from V and 2 from J, leaving 3 bases between them. CDR1 WSHSY and CDR2 SAAADI come from the germline V gene. This CDR3 comprises 12 residues. CDR3 coding DNA: TGCGCCAGCAGTGAGCCTCAAGAGACCCAGTACTTC. It specifies CASSEPQETQYF.

The sample holds many counts of this clonotype. The V and J genes are TRBV30 and TRBJ2-7; possible D gene TRBD2, 5 bases. Per the germline V gene, CDR1 is GTSNPN and CDR2 is SVGIG (reference sequence). The ends were cut back, 0 bases at V and 7 bases at J, with 7 bases in the middle. CDR3 length: 11 residues. DNA of the CDR3: TGTGCCTGGAGTGTACGAGGGGAGCAGTACTTC. Its translation: CAWSVRGEQYF.

The J gene is TRBJ2-4, the V gene TRBV11-3; D is ambiguous. V lost 5 bases to trimming and J lost 0 bases, with 14 bases between them. The CDR3 contains 16 residues. Germline V gene sequence: CDR1 SGHNT, CDR2 YENEEA. The CDR3 loop reads CASSPGSGLAKNIQYF. In nucleotides, the CDR3 is TGTGCCAGCAGCCCCGGGTCAGGTCTAGCCAAAAACATTCAGTACTTC. Filled out from reference TRBV11-3 and TRBJ2-4, the complete variable domain reads EAGVVQSPRYKIIEKKQPVAFWCNPISGHNTLYWYLQNLGQGPELLIRYENEEAVDDSQLPKDRFSAERLKGVDSTLKIQPAELGDSAVYLCASSPGSGLAKNIQYFGAGTRLSVL.

This clonotype has ten or more counts. The rearrangement uses TRBV5-1 and TRBJ2-3, with D possibly TRBD1 on 5 matching bases. The CDR3 runs to 15 residues. CDR1 SGHRS and CDR2 YFSETQ come from the germline V gene. Trimming took off 0 bases at V and 2 bases at J, with 10 bases between the two ends. The DNA of the CDR3 is TGCGCCAGCAGCTTGGCCGTGGGGCCCACAGATACGCAGTATTTT. Translating it yields CASSLAVGPTDTQYF.

This clonotype was counted only a few times. The chain joins TRBV5-4 to TRBJ2-1; TRBD2 matches at 7 bases. The CDR3 covers 16 residues. Trimming took 2 bases from V and 2 from J; bases not matched to a gene: 7. CDR1 and CDR2 from the germline V gene are SGHNT and YYREEE (reference sequence). For the CDR3, the DNA is TGTGCCAGCAGCTTACGACTAGCCGGGCCCTACAATGAGCAGTTCTTC. It translates to CASSLRLAGPYNEQFF.

At least ten counts were recorded for this clonotype. The rearrangement joins TRBV15 to TRBJ2-2, with 11 bases fitting TRBD2. V lost 4 bases and J lost 2; bases outside the gene matches: 6. Germline V gene lookup returns CDR1 LNHNV and CDR2 YYDKDF (reference sequence). This CDR3 spans 17 amino acids. The CDR3 reads CATSNGLAGRNTGELFF. As DNA, the CDR3 is TGTGCCACCAGCAACGGACTAGCGGGTCGAAACACCGGGGAGCTGTTTTTT.

This clonotype has only a few counts. This rearrangement joins TRBV12-3 or TRBV12-4 to TRBJ1-3, with 7 bases matching TRBD1. The CDR3 loop spans 15 amino acids. The V segment lost 6 bases and the J segment 1 base; nucleotides outside the gene matches: 6. The CDR3: CASSSRTGSGNTIYF. CDR3 coding DNA: TGTGCCAGCAGCTCTAGGACAGGATCTGGAAACACCATATATTTT.

This clonotype was detected ten times or more. The chain recombines TRBV12-3 or TRBV12-4 with TRBJ2-7; 12 bases line up with TRBD1. J lost 6 bases, V lost 5 bases, and 5 bases had no gene match. The CDR3 sequence is 14 residues long. The CDR3 sequence: CASSRRDRGPEQYF. In DNA, the CDR3 is TGTGCCAGCAGTCGCCGGGACAGGGGGCCCGAGCAGTACTTC.

There are many counts of this clonotype. The chain links TRBV11-2 to TRBJ1-5, with a weak D call TRBD1 (6 bases). The CDR3 has 14 residues. V lost 5 bases to trimming and J lost 3 bases, with 11 bases between them. Per the germline V gene, CDR1 is SGHAT and CDR2 is FQNNGV. The CDR3 loop reads CASSGGQFNQPQHF. In DNA form, the CDR3 reads TGTGCCAGCAGCGGCGGACAGTTCAATCAGCCCCAGCATTTT.

By share, this clonotype ranks as large. The V gene is TRBV27, the J gene TRBJ2-3; possible D gene TRBD2, 5 bases. This CDR3 has 15 residues. Germline lookup yields CDR1 MNHEY and CDR2 SMNVEV (reference sequence). Between the trimmed V and J ends, which lost 1 base and 2 bases, there was a span of 10 bases. The CDR3 loop is CASSLYAGVTDTQYF. In DNA form, the CDR3 reads TGTGCCAGCAGTTTATATGCGGGTGTCACAGATACGCAGTATTTT.

This clonotype came up a few times. The chain employs TRBV21-1 and TRBJ1-5. TRBV21-1 counts as a pseudogene. The CDR3 covers 11 residues. Written as DNA, the CDR3 is TGTGCCAGCAGCAACGGACAGACCCAGCATTTT. Translation gives CASSNGQTQHF.

This clonotype was recorded many times. The chain couples TRBV12-3 or TRBV12-4 to TRBJ2-2; D not resolved. The ends were cut back, 0 bases at V and 6 bases at J, with 8 bases in the middle. There are 14 residues in the CDR3. The CDR3 protein is CASSLANVAGELFF. The CDR3 nucleotides read TGTGCCAGCAGTTTAGCCAACGTAGCCGGGGAGCTGTTTTTT.